Listed below are T cell receptor beta chains from one sample, sequenced in a study of response to subunit inactivated influenza vaccine. TCRdb re-derived calls from the RT-PCR reads in MiXCR, one entry per CDR3 protein. In the table there are hundreds of thousands of distinct CDR3 sequences, 11% to 15% of which are singletons. The sample here was PBMCs from blood, taken 14 to 15 days before vaccination. Receptors originate from a man between 45 and 60 years old who received an inactivated influenza vaccine. The CDR3 runs from the conserved cysteine through the conserved F or W. A D gene is named only where the DNA matches it firmly. Rows may omit the clone size; those that give it use once, few, many or a size class.

CDR3 DNA,CDR3 protein,D gene,clone size,J gene,V gene
TGTGCCAGCAGTTTCTTTTCAGGGGGTCTAGCGGGCCTCACAGATACGCAGTATTTT,CASSFFSGGLAGLTDTQYF,.,.,TRBJ2-3,TRBV12-3/TRBV12-4
TGTGCCTGGAGTGTACTCGGGACGGTAAAAAACATTCAGTACTTC,CAWSVLGTVKNIQYF,.,.,TRBJ2-4,TRBV30
TGCGCCAGCAGCCAAGTCGTCACAGGCTACGAGCAGTACTTC,CASSQVVTGYEQYF,.,.,TRBJ2-7,TRBV4-3
TGTGCCACTAGTGACAATGACTTCGTCGGGAGTGCAGATACGCAGTATTTT,CATSDNDFVGSADTQYF,.,few,TRBJ2-3,TRBV24-1
TGCGCCAGCAGCTTTCCGGACAGGGGCTACGAGCAGTACTTC,CASSFPDRGYEQYF,TRBD1,few,TRBJ2-7,TRBV5-1
TGTGCCAGCAGTTACTGGCTAGCGGAGTACAATGAGCAGTTCTTC,CASSYWLAEYNEQFF,TRBD2,few,TRBJ2-1,TRBV6-2/TRBV6-3
TGTGCCAGCACCCTACCCGGGACAGGGGTTAACATTCAGTACTTC,CASTLPGTGVNIQYF,TRBD1,few,TRBJ2-4,TRBV12-3/TRBV12-4
TGTGCCAGCAGCGTAGTAGCCCACACAGATACGCAGTATTTT,CASSVVAHTDTQYF,.,few,TRBJ2-3,TRBV9
TGCAGCGTTGAAGCTGCCAGGGGGTCCGGGGCCAACGTCCTGACTTTC,CSVEAARGSGANVLTF,TRBD1,few,TRBJ2-6,TRBV29-1
TGTGCCAGCAGGGAAGATAGCAATCAGCCCCAGCATTTT,CASREDSNQPQHF,.,few,TRBJ1-5,TRBV6-1
TGTGCCAGCAGCCCCCCCGGGCAGTACAATGAGCAGTTCTTC,CASSPPGQYNEQFF,.,once,TRBJ2-1,TRBV28
TGTGCCACCAGCAGAGATTTTGGGACTAGGCTCTACAATGAGCAGTTCTTC,CATSRDFGTRLYNEQFF,TRBD2,few,TRBJ2-1,TRBV15
TGTGCCAGCAGTCCCGGGACAGGGGTTGATAATTCACCCCTCCACTTT,CASSPGTGVDNSPLHF,TRBD1,.,TRBJ1-6,TRBV12-3/TRBV12-4
TGTGCCAGCAGCCCATTAGCCCCCCATGGCTACACCTTC,CASSPLAPHGYTF,.,few,TRBJ1-2,TRBV9
TGTGCCAGCAGTGATGTTACAGCTACCGGGCAGTACTTC,CASSDVTATGQYF,.,.,TRBJ2-7,TRBV25-1
TGTGCCACCAGCATAACAGGGGGATGGACTGAAGCTTTCTTT,CATSITGGWTEAFF,TRBD1,.,TRBJ1-1,TRBV15
TGTGCCAGCTCACCGAACCTCTACGAGCAGTACTTC,CASSPNLYEQYF,.,.,TRBJ2-7,TRBV18
TGTGCCAGCAGCTTCGTGATAAGCACCGGGACTAGCGGGAGGTCTGTCGGGGAGCTGTTTTTT,CASSFVISTGTSGRSVGELFF,TRBD2,many,TRBJ2-2,TRBV7-2
TGTGCCAGCAGCCAAGAGAGGCGGGGGGGGATTTCCTCTGGAAACACCATATATTTT,CASSQERRGGISSGNTIYF,.,.,TRBJ1-3,TRBV4-2
TGTGCCAGCAGTTTAGTTCTCCCGTTCCGGGGGACAGGGGCCTACGAGCAGTACTTC,CASSLVLPFRGTGAYEQYF,TRBD1,once,TRBJ2-7,TRBV12-3/TRBV12-4
TGTGCCAGCAGCCCCTGGGACACTCTTACAGATACGCAGTATTTT,CASSPWDTLTDTQYF,.,.,TRBJ2-3,TRBV7-9
TGTGCCAGCAGCTACAAAAGGTGGGGGTCGGAGCAGTACTTC,CASSYKRWGSEQYF,.,few,TRBJ2-7,TRBV11-2
TGTGCCAGCAGCAAAGGGGGCGGGAGGGCCGCCAATGAGCAGTTCTTC,CASSKGGGRAANEQFF,TRBD2,.,TRBJ2-1,TRBV7-2
TGTGCCAGCAGTTACGATCCCACAGATACGCAGTATTTT,CASSYDPTDTQYF,.,few,TRBJ2-3,TRBV6-5
TGTGCCAGCAGCTCCGTCACCGGGACCGCGACCGAAGCTTTCTTT,CASSSVTGTATEAFF,.,few,TRBJ1-1,TRBV7-9
TGTGCCAGCAGCGTAGCGGGAGCGGGGGGTCCCTACGAGCAGTACTTC,CASSVAGAGGPYEQYF,TRBD2,few,TRBJ2-7,TRBV9
TGCAGCGCCTCAACTGTCTCCTACGAGCAGTACTTC,CSASTVSYEQYF,.,many,TRBJ2-7,TRBV29-1
TGTGCCAGCAGTTTTCGAAGGGCGAACACCGGGGAGCTGTTTTTT,CASSFRRANTGELFF,.,.,TRBJ2-2,TRBV12-3/TRBV12-4
TGTGCCAGCAGTTCGGGAACAGCCGGGGAGCTGTTTTTT,CASSSGTAGELFF,.,many,TRBJ2-2,TRBV12-3/TRBV12-4
TGTGCCTGGAGTCCCTTGGAGACTACGCAGTATTTT,CAWSPLETTQYF,.,few,TRBJ2-3,TRBV30
TGCAGTGCTAAAGTGTACGATACGCAGTATTTT,CSAKVYDTQYF,.,.,TRBJ2-3,TRBV20-1
TGTGCCAGCAGTACGACTAGCGGGGGGACAGATACGCAGTATTTT,CASSTTSGGTDTQYF,TRBD2,many,TRBJ2-3,TRBV12-3/TRBV12-4
TGTGCCAGCTCACCACCGGGGTTCGGACAGGGGGCCGATACGCAGTATTTT,CASSPPGFGQGADTQYF,TRBD1,.,TRBJ2-3,TRBV18